The next 21 T cell receptor beta chains were all read from a single sample in a study of blood T cells in healthy people across ages. Combining a sample-barcoded 5' primer with a J-beta primer mix, a second PCR ran for about 6 to 12 cycles. TCRdb redid the calling of the 5' RACE reads with MiXCR, one entry per CDR3 protein. Seen here are about 1 million distinct CDR3 sequences, 35% to 50% observed once, and the top ten hold over 15%. Sequenced: blood. These receptors originate from a woman between 55 and 75 years old in good health.

This chain joins TRBV4-1 and TRBJ2-5; D remains unclear. CDR1 MGHRA and CDR2 YSYEKL come from the germline V gene. The CDR3 runs to 15 residues. Trimming removed 1 base from V and 2 bases from J, with 11 bases in between. CDR3 loop: CASSQGIQAQETQYF. In DNA, the CDR3 is TGCGCCAGCAGCCAAGGAATTCAGGCACAAGAGACCCAGTACTTC.

The chain's CDR3 is CATQGGKGYTF. The CDR3 coding sequence is TGTGCCACCCAGGGAGGAAAAGGCTACACCTTC. The chain is built from TRBV27 and TRBJ1-2, with a possible D match to TRBD1 (5 bases). Deletions cut 10 bases from V and 8 bases from J, with 14 bases between. Germline loops: CDR1 MNHEY, CDR2 SMNVEV (reference sequence). The CDR3 is 11 amino acids.

The rearrangement links TRBV4-1 to TRBJ2-7; 10 positions agree with TRBD1. The CDR3 has 16 residues. V lost 3 bases and J lost 5; bases outside the gene matches: 10. The germline CDR1 and CDR2 sequences are MGHRA and YSYEKL. CDR3 protein: CASSHTADRGIDEQYF. The CDR3, as DNA: TGCGCCAGCAGCCACACCGCGGACAGGGGGATCGACGAGCAGTACTTC.

V is TRBV29-1 and J is TRBJ2-5; maybe TRBD2 (6 bases). This CDR3 has 13 amino acids. The V and J ends lost 5 bases and 3 bases respectively, with 13 bases between them. CDR1 SQVTM and CDR2 ANQGSEA come from the germline V gene. This chain's CDR3 is CSVTRREEETQYF. In nucleotides, the CDR3 is TGCAGCGTTACGCGCAGGGAGGAAGAGACCCAGTACTTC.

In DNA form, the CDR3 reads TGTGCCAGCAGCGGAGGGGCCCCCGGGAATCAGCCCCAGCATTTT. Translated: CASSGGAPGNQPQHF. The chain couples TRBV9 to TRBJ1-5, with D maybe TRBD1 (5 bases). Trimming shortened V by 3 bases and J by 4 bases, and 14 bases separated the two germline ends. CDR3 length: 15 residues. Germline-derived CDR1 and CDR2 are SGDLS and YYNGEE.

The V and J genes are TRBV28 and TRBJ1-2; no definite D call. The germline V gene encodes CDR1 MDHEN and CDR2 SYDVKM. V dropped 7 bases and J dropped 4 bases, with 16 bases sitting between them. CDR3 length: 14 residues. The CDR3 DNA reads TGTGCCAGCACCCCAATTAAAGTTAGCTATGGCTACACCTTC. This sequence encodes CASTPIKVSYGYTF.

Details on this clonotype: A much bigger clone sits one base away, suggesting this may be a read error. V is TRBV9 and J is TRBJ2-4; D could derive from TRBD1 or TRBD2 (6 bases each). Trimming removed 4 bases at V and 3 bases at J, with 14 bases between. The CDR3 runs 15 residues. CDR1 and CDR2 (germline): SGDLS, YYNGEE. CDR3 sequence (DNA): TGTGCCAGCAGCACGTCACAGGGACTCAAAAACATTCAGTACTTC. Residues: CASSTSQGLKNIQYF.

This clonotype was counted a few times. V and J are TRBV20-1 and TRBJ2-5, with TRBD2 matching 13 bases. There are 16 residues in the CDR3. The ends lost 3 bases at V and 4 bases at J; junction bases unmatched: 8. CDR1 and CDR2 (germline): DFQATT, SNEGSKA (reference sequence). The CDR3 spells CSARVLAGGPIETQYF. CDR3 sequence (DNA): TGCAGTGCTAGGGTACTAGCGGGAGGGCCTATAGAGACCCAGTACTTC.

This clonotype was counted a single time. V usage is TRBV15 and J usage is TRBJ1-5, with a possible D match to TRBD1 (5 bases). The V and J ends lost 3 bases and 1 base respectively, with 13 bases between them. The CDR3 runs 16 residues. Germline CDR1 and CDR2: LNHNV and YYDKDF (reference sequence). This chain's CDR3 is CATSRIGGVSNQPQHF. DNA of the CDR3: TGTGCCACCAGCAGGATCGGGGGGGTGAGCAATCAGCCCCAGCATTTT.

This clonotype has only a few counts. Here the CDR3 reads CASSFSTGTGPSYEQYF. CDR3 coding DNA: TGTGCCAGCAGCTTCTCGACCGGGACAGGGCCCTCCTACGAGCAGTACTTC. V usage is TRBV7-9 and J usage is TRBJ2-7; 9 bases map to TRBD1. The germline CDR1 and CDR2 sequences are SEHNR and FQNEAQ (reference sequence). CDR3 length: 17 amino acids. After removal of 3 bases from V and 0 bases from J, the junction contained 9 bases not matched to a gene.

This clonotype was seen only a few times. The chain employs TRBV6-6 and TRBJ2-7; D is perhaps TRBD1 (5 bases). This CDR3 comprises 11 residues. Germline V gives CDR1 MNHNY, CDR2 SVGAGI (reference sequence). V gave up 10 bases and J gave up 5 bases, with 12 bases separating them. CDR3 nucleotide sequence: TGTGCCACCGCAGGGCTCCACGAGCAGTACTTC. Translation gives CATAGLHEQYF.

V is TRBV6-2 or TRBV6-3 and J is TRBJ2-7; 8 bases align to TRBD2. The V gene's germline CDR1 is MNHEY and CDR2 SVGEGT. Trimming took 1 base from V and 5 from J; bases not matched to a gene: 7. This CDR3 is built from 15 residues. CDR3 sequence reads: CASSYLGREENEQYF. The CDR3 region has the DNA TGTGCCAGCAGTTACTTGGGGCGGGAGGAGAACGAGCAGTACTTC.

This clonotype has only a few counts. The chain links TRBV20-1 to TRBJ2-3; 10 bases align to TRBD2. V lost 5 bases and J lost 6; bases outside the gene matches: 14. Germline CDR1 and CDR2: DFQATT and SNEGSKA (reference sequence). This CDR3 is built from 16 residues. As DNA, the CDR3 is TGCAGTGCTCCCCTCCCTAGCGGGAGCCCTCCGGATACGCAGTATTTT. It translates to CSAPLPSGSPPDTQYF.

This chain uses TRBV19 with TRBJ2-7; TRBD2 agrees at 12 bases. CDR3 length: 15 residues. Per germline, CDR1 LNHDA and CDR2 SQIVND (reference sequence). J gave up 1 base and V 4 bases, and 2 bases lay outside the gene matches. The CDR3 sequence: CASSRTSGISYEQYF. CDR3 DNA sequence: TGTGCCAGTAGTAGGACTAGCGGGATTTCCTACGAGCAGTACTTC. Full variable domain (remainder filled in from reference TRBV19 and TRBJ2-7): DGGITQSPKYLFRKEGQNVTLSCEQNLNHDAMYWYRQDPGQGLRLIYYSQIVNDFQKGDIAEGYSVSREKKESFPLTVTSAQKNPTAFYLCASSRTSGISYEQYFGPGTRLTVT.

This rearrangement joins TRBV20-1 to TRBJ1-1, with a tentative D call TRBD1 (5 bases). Germline assignment: CDR1 DFQATT and CDR2 SNEGSKA (reference sequence). This CDR3 is 17 amino acids long. Trimming cost V 0 bases and J 0 bases, with 17 bases left between them. Written as DNA, the CDR3 is TGCAGTGCTAGAGATCGGCAGGGTTCGATGGTGAACACTGAAGCTTTCTTT. Its protein is CSARDRQGSMVNTEAFF.

The chain has TRBV2 and TRBJ2-5; D call uncertain. Germline CDR1 reads SNHLY; CDR2 reads FYNNEI. V lost 3 bases to trimming and J lost 2 bases, with 7 bases between them. The CDR3 loop spans 13 amino acids. CDR3 in DNA: TGTGCCAGCAGTGATGCCAGACAAGAGACCCAGTACTTC. Translating gives CASSDARQETQYF.

The rearrangement links TRBV27 to TRBJ2-6, with D perhaps assigned TRBD1 or TRBD2 (5 bases each). Germline lookup yields CDR1 MNHEY and CDR2 SMNVEV (reference sequence). Trimming took off 5 bases at V and 0 bases at J, with 17 bases between the two ends. The CDR3 loop spans 18 amino acids. CDR3 sequence reads: CASSQRGVAFSGANVLTF. In DNA, the CDR3 is TGTGCCAGCAGTCAGAGAGGGGTCGCCTTCTCTGGGGCCAACGTCCTGACTTTC.

The chain employs TRBV5-1 and TRBJ2-1; D is perhaps TRBD1 or TRBD2 (6 bases each). This CDR3 has 13 residues. Between the trimmed V and J ends, which lost 4 bases and 10 bases, there was a span of 15 bases. Germline V CDR1 and CDR2: SGHRS, YFSETQ. The CDR3, as DNA: TGCGCCAGCAGCGAGGGGGGAGTAAGGGAGCAGTTCTTC. Protein product: CASSEGGVREQFF.

This clonotype was recorded once. The genes are TRBV15 and TRBJ1-5; 7 bases agree with TRBD1. CDR1 and CDR2 from the germline V gene are LNHNV and YYDKDF (reference sequence). The CDR3 contains 14 residues. With V trimmed by 4 bases and J by 5 bases, 5 bases remained unmatched. Here the CDR3 reads CATSKDRVDQPQHF. The CDR3 DNA reads TGTGCCACCAGCAAAGACAGGGTAGATCAGCCCCAGCATTTT.

CDR3 sequence: CASSPAQMNTEAFF. The CDR3 DNA reads TGTGCCAGCTCACCAGCACAGATGAACACTGAAGCTTTCTTT. V and J are TRBV18 and TRBJ1-1; D uncertain. The CDR3 covers 14 residues. Germline V gives CDR1 KGHSH, CDR2 LQKENI. V lost 2 bases and J 0 bases, leaving 7 bases between the germline ends.

This chain uses TRBV6-5 with TRBJ2-5; possible D gene TRBD1, 7 bases. V was cut by 3 bases and J by 5 bases, with 16 bases left in between. Germline CDR1 is MNHEY and CDR2 is SVGAGI. The CDR3 consists of 15 residues. The CDR3: CASSYRPGGQETQYF. DNA of the CDR3: TGTGCCAGCAGTTATAGGCCAGGGGGGCAGGAGACCCAGTACTTC.